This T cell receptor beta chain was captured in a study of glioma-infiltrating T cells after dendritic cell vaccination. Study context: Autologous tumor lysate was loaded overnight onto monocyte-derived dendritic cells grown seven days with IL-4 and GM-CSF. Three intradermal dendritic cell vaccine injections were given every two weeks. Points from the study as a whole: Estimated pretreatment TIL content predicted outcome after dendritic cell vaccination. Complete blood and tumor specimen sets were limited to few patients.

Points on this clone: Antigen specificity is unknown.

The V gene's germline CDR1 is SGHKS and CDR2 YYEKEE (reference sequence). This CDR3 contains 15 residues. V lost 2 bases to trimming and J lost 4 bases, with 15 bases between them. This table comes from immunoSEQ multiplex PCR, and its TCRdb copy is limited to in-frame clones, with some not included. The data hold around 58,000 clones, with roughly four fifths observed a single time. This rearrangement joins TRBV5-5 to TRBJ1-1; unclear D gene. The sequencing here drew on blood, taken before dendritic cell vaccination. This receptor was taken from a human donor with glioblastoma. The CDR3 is CASSLIYSVGTEAFF. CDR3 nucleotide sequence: TGTGCCAGCAGCTTAATTTATTCGGTCGGCACTGAAGCTTTCTTT.